This T cell receptor (beta chain) derives from a study of blood T cell repertoires in COVID-19. Study information: PBMCs, B-cell-depleted T cells, or T cells were the source of the cDNA or gDNA that made up the material.

The germline V gene encodes CDR1 PRHDT and CDR2 FYEKMQ (reference sequence). The CDR3 extends over 18 amino acids. Unmatched junction bases numbered 10, after V lost 3 bases and J lost 1 base. This clone was detected a few times. The repertoire was sequenced with immunoSEQ multiplex PCR; TCRdb's copy has only in-frame clones and lacks some. Counted here are fewer than 200,000 clones, just over 85% occurring once; the ten biggest clones make up around 9.5%. The V gene is TRBV13, the J gene TRBJ2-3; 10 positions agree with TRBD2. The sequenced material came from PBMCs or T cells enriched from blood (not recorded which). The source of this sequence is a woman aged 18-29 years who had recovered from COVID-19. CDR3 bases: TGTGCCAGCAGCTTGAGAGCGGGGGGGCCGTGGGGCACAGATACGCAGTATTTT. Amino acids: CASSLRAGGPWGTDTQYF.